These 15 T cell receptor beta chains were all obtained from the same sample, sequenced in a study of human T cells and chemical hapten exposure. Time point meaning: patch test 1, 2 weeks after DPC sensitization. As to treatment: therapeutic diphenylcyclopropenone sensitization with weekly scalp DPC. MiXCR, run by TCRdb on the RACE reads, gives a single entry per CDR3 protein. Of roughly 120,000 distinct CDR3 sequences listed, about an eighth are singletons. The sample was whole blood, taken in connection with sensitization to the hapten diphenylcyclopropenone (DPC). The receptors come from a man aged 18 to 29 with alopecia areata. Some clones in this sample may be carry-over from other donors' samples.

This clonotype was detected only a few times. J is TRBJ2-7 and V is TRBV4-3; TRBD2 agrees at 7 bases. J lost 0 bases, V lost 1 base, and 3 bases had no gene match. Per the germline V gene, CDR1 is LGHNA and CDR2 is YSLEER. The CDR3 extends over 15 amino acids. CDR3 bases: TGCGCCAGCAGCCAAGCATCGGGGGGCTCCTACGAGCAGTACTTC. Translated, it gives CASSQASGGSYEQYF.

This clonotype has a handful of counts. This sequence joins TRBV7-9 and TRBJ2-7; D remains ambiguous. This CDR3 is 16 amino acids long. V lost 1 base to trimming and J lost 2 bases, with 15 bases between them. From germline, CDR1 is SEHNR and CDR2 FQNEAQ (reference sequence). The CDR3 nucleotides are TGTGCCAGCAGCTTAGGAGCCGGCGCGACGACCTACGAGCAGTACGTC. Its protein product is CASSLGAGATTYEQYV.

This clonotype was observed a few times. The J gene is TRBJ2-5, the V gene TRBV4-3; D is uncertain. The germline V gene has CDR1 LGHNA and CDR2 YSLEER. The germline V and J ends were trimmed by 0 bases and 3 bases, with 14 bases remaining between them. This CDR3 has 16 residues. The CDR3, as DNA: TGCGCCAGCAGCCAAGAAGTTACAGCAACGGAAGAGACCCAGTACTTC. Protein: CASSQEVTATEETQYF.

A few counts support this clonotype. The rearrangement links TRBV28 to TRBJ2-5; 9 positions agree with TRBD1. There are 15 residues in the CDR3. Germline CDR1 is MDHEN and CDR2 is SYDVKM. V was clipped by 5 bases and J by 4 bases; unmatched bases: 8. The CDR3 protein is CASSLTGTGTETQYF. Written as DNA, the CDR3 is TGTGCCAGCAGTCTGACCGGGACAGGGACAGAGACCCAGTACTTC.

The CDR3 spells CASSPKNQGANTEAFF. The CDR3 region has the DNA TGTGCCAGCTCACCAAAGAACCAGGGGGCGAACACTGAAGCTTTCTTT. V is TRBV18 and J is TRBJ1-1, with 8 bases fitting TRBD1. This CDR3 comprises 16 residues. Germline CDR1 is KGHSH and CDR2 is LQKENI. The trim removed 2 bases at V and 1 base at J, leaving 6 bases unmatched. The full variable domain, rest sourced from reference TRBV18 and TRBJ1-1, is NAGVMQNPRHLVRRRGQEARLRCSPMKGHSHVYWYRQLPEEGLKFMVYLQKENIIDESGMPKERFSAEFPKEGPSILRIQQVVRGDSAAYFCASSPKNQGANTEAFFGQGTRLTVV.

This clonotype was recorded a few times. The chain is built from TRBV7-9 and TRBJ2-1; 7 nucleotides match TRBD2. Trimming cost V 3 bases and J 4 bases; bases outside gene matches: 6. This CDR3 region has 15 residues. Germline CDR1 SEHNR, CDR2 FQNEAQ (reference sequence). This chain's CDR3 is CASSFRLAAYNEQFF. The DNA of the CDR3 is TGTGCCAGCAGCTTTCGGCTAGCGGCTTACAATGAGCAGTTCTTC.

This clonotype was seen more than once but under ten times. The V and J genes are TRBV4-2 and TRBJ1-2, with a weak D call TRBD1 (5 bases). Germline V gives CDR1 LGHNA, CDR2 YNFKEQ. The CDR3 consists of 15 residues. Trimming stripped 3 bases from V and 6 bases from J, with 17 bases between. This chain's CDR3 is CASSQLRDGGNGYTF. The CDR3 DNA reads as TGTGCCAGCAGCCAGTTGAGGGACGGAGGTAATGGCTACACCTTC.

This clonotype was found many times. The CDR3 DNA reads TGTGCCAGCAGTTATCGAGGGACTTCACCCCTCCACTTT. It translates to CASSYRGTSPLHF. The chain joins TRBV6-5 to TRBJ1-6, with D possibly matching TRBD1 (5 bases). In germline, CDR1 is MNHEY, CDR2 SVGAGI. This CDR3 comprises 13 residues. Trimming removed 3 bases at V and 9 bases at J, with 9 bases between.

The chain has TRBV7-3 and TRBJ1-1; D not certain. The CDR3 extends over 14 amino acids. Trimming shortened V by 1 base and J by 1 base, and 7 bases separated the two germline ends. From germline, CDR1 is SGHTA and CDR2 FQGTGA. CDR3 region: CASSLSPENTEAFF. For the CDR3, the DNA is TGTGCCAGCAGCTTAAGTCCAGAGAACACTGAAGCTTTCTTT.

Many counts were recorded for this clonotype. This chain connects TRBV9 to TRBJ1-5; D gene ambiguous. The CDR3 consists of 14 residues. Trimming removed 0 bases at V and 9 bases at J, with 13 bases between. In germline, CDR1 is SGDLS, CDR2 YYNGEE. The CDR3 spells CASSVDVGTRPQHF. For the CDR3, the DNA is TGTGCCAGCAGCGTAGATGTGGGTACCCGGCCCCAGCATTTT.

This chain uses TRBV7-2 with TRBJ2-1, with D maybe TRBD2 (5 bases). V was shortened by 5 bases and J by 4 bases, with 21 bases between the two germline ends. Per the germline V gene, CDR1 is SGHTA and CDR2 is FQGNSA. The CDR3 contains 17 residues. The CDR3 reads CASSARPRRSGYNEQFF. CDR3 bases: TGTGCCAGCAGCGCCCGACCTAGAAGGTCGGGGTACAATGAGCAGTTCTTC.

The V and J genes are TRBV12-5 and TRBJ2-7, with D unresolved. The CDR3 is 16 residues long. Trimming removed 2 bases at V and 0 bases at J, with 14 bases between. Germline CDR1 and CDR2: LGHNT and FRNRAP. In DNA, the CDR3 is TGTGCTAGTGGTTTGCTCCCACACAGAAGCTCCTACGAGCAGTACTTC. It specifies CASGLLPHRSSYEQYF.

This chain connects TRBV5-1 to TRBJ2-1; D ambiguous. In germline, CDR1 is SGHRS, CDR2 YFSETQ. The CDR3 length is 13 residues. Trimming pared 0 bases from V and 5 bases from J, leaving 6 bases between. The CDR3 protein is CASSLAADNEQFF. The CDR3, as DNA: TGCGCCAGCAGCTTGGCCGCGGACAATGAGCAGTTCTTC. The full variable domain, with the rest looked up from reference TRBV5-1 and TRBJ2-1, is KAGVTQTPRYLIKTRGQQVTLSCSPISGHRSVSWYQQTPGQGLQFLFEYFSETQRNKGNFPGRFSGRQFSNSRSEMNVSTLELGDSALYLCASSLAADNEQFFGPGTRLTVL.

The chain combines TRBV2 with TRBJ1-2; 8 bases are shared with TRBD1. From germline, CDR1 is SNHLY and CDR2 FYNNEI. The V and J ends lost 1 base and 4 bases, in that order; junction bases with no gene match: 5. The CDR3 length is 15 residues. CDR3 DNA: TGTGCCAGCAGTGAAGGGACAGGGCGCGGCTATGGCTACACCTTC. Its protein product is CASSEGTGRGYGYTF.

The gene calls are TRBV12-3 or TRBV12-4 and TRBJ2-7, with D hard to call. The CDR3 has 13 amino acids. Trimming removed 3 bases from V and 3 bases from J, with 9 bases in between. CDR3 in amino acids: CASSLVDGYEQYF. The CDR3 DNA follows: TGTGCCAGCAGTTTGGTTGACGGCTACGAGCAGTACTTC.